These 10 T cell receptor beta chains were sequenced from one sample in a study of TIL therapy for anti-PD-1-resistant metastatic lung cancer. Documented time point: pre-treatment sample, taken before nivolumab and TIL therapy. The immunoSEQ assay was v3. TCRdb keeps only in-frame clones here, not all; method: immunoSEQ multiplex PCR. The sample lists tens of thousands of clones, around 79% occurring once. The material sequenced was blood, taken at baseline. All receptors derive from a person aged 25-85 years with non-small cell lung cancer.

V usage is TRBV9 and J usage is TRBJ2-7; D tentatively fits TRBD1 or TRBD2 (5 bases each). The germline CDR1 and CDR2 sequences are SGDLS and YYNGEE. The germline V and J ends were trimmed by 4 bases and 6 bases, with 14 bases remaining between them. The CDR3 is made up of 13 amino acids. The CDR3 sequence: CASSPVDGGEQYF. CDR3 DNA sequence: TGTGCCAGCAGCCCAGTAGATGGGGGCGAGCAGTACTTC.

This clone was seen only a few times. The gene calls are TRBV2 and TRBJ1-3; D not certain. Between the trimmed V and J ends, which lost 4 bases and 0 bases, there was a span of 13 bases. From germline, CDR1 is SNHLY and CDR2 FYNNEI. This CDR3 has 16 amino acids. The CDR3 nucleotides are TGTGCCAGCAGTGGCGTGGATCTCCTCTCTGGAAACACCATATATTTT. Protein sequence: CASSGVDLLSGNTIYF.

The rearrangement links TRBV28 to TRBJ2-7; possibly TRBD1 or TRBD2 for D (5 bases each). This CDR3 has 16 residues. Trimming cost V 4 bases and J 3 bases, with 19 bases left between them. CDR1 is MDHEN, CDR2 SYDVKM, per germline. The CDR3 DNA sequence: TGTGCCAGCAGTTCCCCCTCTATGAGGGGCAGCTACGAGCAGTACTTC. This encodes CASSSPSMRGSYEQYF.

The chain uses TRBV5-1 and TRBJ2-4; 7 bases match TRBD1. The CDR3 spans 15 residues. V lost 3 bases, J lost 5 bases, and 8 bases stayed unmatched. CDR1 and CDR2 (germline): SGHRS, YFSETQ. CDR3: CASSYSDRTQNIQYF. The CDR3 DNA reads TGCGCCAGCAGCTATTCGGACAGGACCCAAAACATTCAGTACTTC. Using reference TRBV5-1 and TRBJ2-4 for the parts outside the CDR3, the full variable domain is KAGVTQTPRYLIKTRGQQVTLSCSPISGHRSVSWYQQTPGQGLQFLFEYFSETQRNKGNFPGRFSGRQFSNSRSEMNVSTLELGDSALYLCASSYSDRTQNIQYFGAGTRLSVL.

The chain carries TRBV27 and TRBJ2-7, with 7 nucleotides matching TRBD2. Trimming cost V 0 bases and J 2 bases; bases outside gene matches: 4. The CDR3 spans 15 residues. Looked up from germline, CDR1 is MNHEY and CDR2 is SMNVEV (reference sequence). This chain's CDR3 is CASSLSAGEAYEQYF. Here the CDR3 DNA reads TGTGCCAGCAGTTTATCGGCGGGAGAGGCCTACGAGCAGTACTTC.

The rearrangement joins TRBV5-4 to TRBJ2-1; TRBD2 might be the D (6 bases). Per germline, CDR1 SGHNT and CDR2 YYREEE (reference sequence). The CDR3 consists of 15 residues. The V and J ends lost 2 bases and 5 bases respectively, with 14 bases between them. The CDR3 is CASSFGGDRNNEQFF. The CDR3, as DNA: TGTGCCAGCAGCTTCGGCGGGGACCGAAACAATGAGCAGTTCTTC.

The rearrangement uses TRBV7-9 and TRBJ1-1; no definite D call. Trimming took 5 bases from V and 7 from J, leaving 20 bases between them. Per the germline V gene, CDR1 is SEHNR and CDR2 is FQNEAQ (reference sequence). This CDR3 has 15 residues. The CDR3 sequence is CASSHYRDAEGEAFF. CDR3 nucleotides: TGTGCCAGCAGCCACTACCGCGACGCAGAAGGTGAAGCTTTCTTT. The variable domain in full, with the rest retrieved from reference TRBV7-9 and TRBJ1-1, is DTGVSQNPRHKITKRGQNVTFRCDPISEHNRLYWYRQTLGQGPEFLTYFQNEAQLEKSRLLSDRFSAERPKGSFSTLEIQRTEQGDSAMYLCASSHYRDAEGEAFFGQGTRLTVV.

V gene TRBV19 combines with J gene TRBJ2-1, with 7 bases lining up with TRBD2. There are 14 residues in the CDR3. Germline trimming cut 6 bases from V and 2 bases from J; bases unmatched to any gene: 4. Germline assignment: CDR1 LNHDA and CDR2 SQIVND (reference sequence). The CDR3 nucleotides read TGTGCCAGTAGCCCGGGACTACCCTACAATGAGCAGTTCTTC. It encodes CASSPGLPYNEQFF.

The V and J genes are TRBV5-4 and TRBJ1-3; D unresolved. This CDR3 contains 13 residues. In germline, CDR1 is SGHNT, CDR2 YYREEE (reference sequence). The V and J ends lost 3 bases and 4 bases respectively, with 8 bases between them. Here the CDR3 reads CASSSQGGNTIYF. Here the CDR3 DNA reads TGTGCCAGCAGCTCACAAGGGGGAAACACCATATATTTT.

V and J are TRBV5-1 and TRBJ2-7; D possibly corresponds to TRBD1 (5 bases). Germline lookup yields CDR1 SGHRS and CDR2 YFSETQ. The CDR3 covers 14 residues. Trimming removed 4 bases at V and 0 bases at J, with 11 bases between. The CDR3 DNA follows: TGCGCCAGCAGCCGACAGCTCTACTCCTACGAGCAGTACTTC. This translates into CASSRQLYSYEQYF.